Sequencing of this TCR beta chain was carried out in a study of Ad26.COV2.S vaccination and SARS-CoV-2 variants. Study overall: The study gave Ad26.COV2.S intramuscularly, once or twice 56 days apart. Study results and caveats: Spike-specific TCR breadth was greater in vaccine than placebo recipients.

Treatment: roughly 19 received Ad26.COV2.S at low or high dose, single or two shots; 5 received placebo; per-sample allocation not given. Collection of samples fell on day 63 after the first vaccine or placebo injection. The sample came from a Boston adult aged 18-55 years. On this clone: As yet, its antigen is unknown.

Assay: immunoSEQ multiplex PCR; the TCRdb copy retains only in-frame clones and omits some. The sample comprises a few hundred thousand clones, 89% of which are singletons, and around 2% rests with the top ten. This CDR3 contains 16 residues. The germline CDR1 and CDR2 sequences are MNHEY and SVGAGI. Trimming took 0 bases from V and 0 from J, leaving 9 bases between them. This chain connects TRBV6-5 to TRBJ1-3; D uncertain. Sequencing was performed on peripheral blood, taken in a trial of Ad26.COV2.S vaccine versus placebo. The TCR was taken from a person aged 18-65 years who received the Ad26.COV2.S COVID-19 vaccine or a placebo. The CDR3 here is CASSYSRLTSGNTIYF. CDR3 coding DNA: TGTGCCAGCAGTTACTCGAGGTTGACCTCTGGAAACACCATATATTTT.